The 29 T cell receptor beta chains listed next were all sequenced from one sample in a study of cytomegalovirus exposure and HLA in healthy donors (dated by TCRdb to about 2017). The library was prepared using the immunoSEQ multiplex PCR assay. The multiplex PCR relied on a mix of 60 forward primers for TCR Vbeta segments and 13 reverse primers for TCR Jbeta segments. In its TCRdb copy, this immuneACCESS table keeps in-frame sequences only and misses some clones. Where compared with another copy, unresolved V genes explain less than half of these, and the others have no known cause. Present in this sample are a few hundred thousand clones, 65% to 85% of which were seen just once. 2.9% of the sample comes from the top ten. Input material: PBMCs. These receptor sequences come from a young man in good health and CMV-seronegative.

The chain joins TRBV6-5 to TRBJ1-2, with a possible D match to TRBD1 (5 bases). This CDR3 region has 13 residues. Per the germline V gene, CDR1 is MNHEY and CDR2 is SVGAGI. Trimming shortened V by 6 bases and J by 2 bases, and 10 bases separated the two germline ends. The CDR3 sequence: CASSRQLNYGYTF. The DNA for the CDR3 is TGTGCCAGCAGCCGACAGCTGAACTATGGCTACACCTTC.

This clone has a handful of counts. V usage is TRBV6-5 and J usage is TRBJ1-2, with D perhaps TRBD1 (5 bases). The CDR3 contains 15 residues. Trimming took 6 bases from V and 2 from J, leaving 16 bases between them. Germline V CDR1 and CDR2: MNHEY, SVGAGI. The CDR3 nucleotides are TGTGCCAGCAGATCCTGGACATCTCTGAACTATGGCTACACCTTC. This codes for CASRSWTSLNYGYTF.

This chain connects TRBV28 to TRBJ1-4; no reliable D call. With 4 bases removed from V and 4 bases from J, the gap between germline ends came to 10 bases. This CDR3 region has 14 residues. Germline CDR1 MDHEN, CDR2 SYDVKM. The CDR3 coding sequence is TGTGCCAGCAGTTCCCCACCGAGTAATGAAAAACTGTTTTTT. Translation gives CASSSPPSNEKLFF.

The genes are TRBV7-8 and TRBJ2-1; possible D gene TRBD1, 6 bases. Trimming left V 0 bases short and J 0 bases short, with 15 bases between. CDR1 SGHVS and CDR2 FQNEAQ come from the germline V gene. This CDR3 has 18 amino acids. The CDR3 here is CASSLAGHTKSSYNEQFF. Written as DNA, the CDR3 is TGTGCCAGCAGCTTAGCGGGACACACAAAAAGCTCCTACAATGAGCAGTTCTTC.

This clone was seen just once. This chain joins TRBV2 and TRBJ2-7, with 11 bases aligning to TRBD1. J lost 4 bases, V lost 7 bases, and 15 bases had no gene match. The V gene's germline CDR1 is SNHLY and CDR2 FYNNEI. The CDR3 covers 17 residues. For the CDR3, the DNA is TGTGCCAGCACCCTAAGACAAGGACAGGGGGCTAAATACGAGCAGTACTTC. Amino acids: CASTLRQGQGAKYEQYF.

The chain combines TRBV2 with TRBJ1-4; 7 bases fit TRBD1. Trimming cost V 8 bases and J 4 bases; bases outside gene matches: 10. CDR1 is SNHLY and CDR2 is FYNNEI in the germline V gene. The CDR3 spans 15 residues. The CDR3 loop reads CASDDRALLNEKLFF. CDR3 DNA sequence: TGTGCCAGCGACGACAGGGCCCTCCTTAATGAAAAACTGTTTTTT.

The rearrangement uses TRBV27 and TRBJ1-4; D might be TRBD1 (5 bases). This CDR3 comprises 15 residues. Germline assignment: CDR1 MNHEY and CDR2 SMNVEV (reference sequence). With 3 bases removed from V and 5 bases from J, the gap between germline ends came to 13 bases. CDR3 region: CASSFVAQVNEKLFF. The DNA of the CDR3 is TGTGCCAGCAGTTTTGTTGCACAGGTGAATGAAAAACTGTTTTTT.

The chain employs TRBV7-2 and TRBJ2-3; D might be TRBD1 (6 bases). There are 19 residues in the CDR3. The germline V gene encodes CDR1 SGHTA and CDR2 FQGNSA. V lost 4 bases, J lost 5 bases, and 28 bases lay in between. This CDR3 is CASSSATGDQEQGVDTQYF. The CDR3 DNA reads TGTGCCAGCAGCTCCGCGACCGGGGACCAGGAACAGGGCGTAGATACGCAGTATTTT.

This chain uses TRBV5-8 with TRBJ2-5, with TRBD1 identical over 9 bases. The CDR3 totals 15 residues. V was pared by 1 base and J by 4 bases, with 5 bases of the junction left unmatched. Germline lookup yields CDR1 SGHTS and CDR2 YDEGEE. CDR3 sequence: CASSLRGQGRETQYF. CDR3 DNA sequence: TGTGCCAGCAGCTTGAGGGGACAGGGTAGAGAGACCCAGTACTTC.

Only a few counts were recorded for this clone. J is TRBJ1-2 and V is TRBV11-2, with TRBD1 matching over 9 bases. The germline V gene has CDR1 SGHAT and CDR2 FQNNGV. The CDR3 has 15 amino acids. With V trimmed by 5 bases and J by 8 bases, 12 bases remained unmatched. CDR3 amino acids: CASSPQGAGRNGYTF. CDR3 DNA sequence: TGTGCCAGCAGCCCACAGGGGGCAGGGAGGAACGGCTACACCTTC.

This chain connects TRBV10-2 to TRBJ2-1; D is possibly TRBD2 (6 bases). Trimming cost V 8 bases and J 3 bases, with 14 bases left between them. CDR1 and CDR2 (germline): WSHSY, SAAADI. The CDR3 contains 14 residues. The CDR3 here is CASEAAGFYNEQFF. CDR3 nucleotide sequence: TGCGCCAGCGAGGCCGCGGGGTTCTACAATGAGCAGTTCTTC.

This clone was seen more than once but under ten times. The rearrangement joins TRBV6-1 to TRBJ1-1; D might be TRBD1 (5 bases). This CDR3 has 14 residues. Deletions cut 6 bases from V and 5 bases from J, with 16 bases between. Per the germline V gene, CDR1 is MNHNS and CDR2 is SASEGT. The CDR3 nucleotides read TGTGCCAGCAGGCCCGGGGGGGGTGGGACTGAAGCTTTCTTT. Amino acid sequence: CASRPGGGGTEAFF.

The J gene is TRBJ1-2, the V gene TRBV4-1, with 7 bases fitting TRBD1. The length of the CDR3 is 16 residues. Trimming cost V 0 bases and J 4 bases; bases outside gene matches: 8. Germline lookup yields CDR1 MGHRA and CDR2 YSYEKL. The CDR3 bases are TGCGCCAGCAGCCAAGATCGACAGGGAACGGGCTATGGCTACACCTTC. It is translated as CASSQDRQGTGYGYTF.

This chain connects TRBV13 to TRBJ1-1; 11 bases are a match to TRBD1. Looked up from germline, CDR1 is PRHDT and CDR2 is FYEKMQ (reference sequence). The CDR3 consists of 16 residues. Unmatched junction bases numbered 8, after V lost 2 bases and J lost 6 bases. The CDR3 DNA reads as TGTGCCAGCAGCTTAATCCCCTGGACAGGGGGCCCTGAAGCTTTCTTT. Protein sequence: CASSLIPWTGGPEAFF.

The chain uses TRBV7-2 and TRBJ2-3; D possibly corresponds to TRBD2 (6 bases). Trimming stripped 2 bases from V and 5 bases from J, with 8 bases between. Per the germline V gene, CDR1 is SGHTA and CDR2 is FQGNSA. The CDR3 is 13 amino acids. This chain's CDR3 is CASSLQGGDTQYF. The CDR3, as DNA: TGTGCCAGCAGCTTACAGGGAGGAGATACGCAGTATTTT.

The V gene is TRBV27, the J gene TRBJ1-5, with TRBD1 matching 7 bases. J lost 3 bases, V lost 6 bases, and 17 bases had no gene match. The CDR3 totals 18 residues. The germline V gene encodes CDR1 MNHEY and CDR2 SMNVEV (reference sequence). The CDR3 spells CASRQTGFWVENNQPQHF. For the CDR3, the DNA is TGTGCCAGCAGGCAGACAGGGTTTTGGGTCGAAAACAATCAGCCCCAGCATTTT.

The chain is built from TRBV4-2 and TRBJ1-4; TRBD1 aligns across 9 bases. From germline, CDR1 is LGHNA and CDR2 YNFKEQ. The CDR3 covers 18 residues. Unmatched junction bases numbered 11, after V lost 0 bases and J lost 6 bases. Here the CDR3 reads CASSQDPGQGREDEKLFF. CDR3 coding DNA: TGTGCCAGCAGCCAAGATCCGGGACAGGGTAGGGAGGATGAAAAACTGTTTTTT.

V and J are TRBV6-5 and TRBJ2-3; perhaps TRBD1 as D (5 bases). The CDR3 length is 15 residues. CDR1 and CDR2 from the germline V gene are MNHEY and SVGAGI. V gave up 5 bases and J gave up 2 bases, with 14 bases separating them. The CDR3 DNA reads TGTGCCAGCAGTATGTCGCAGGGAAACACAGATACGCAGTATTTT. It yields the protein CASSMSQGNTDTQYF.

The chain carries TRBV7-9 and TRBJ1-6, with D uncertain. This CDR3 has 13 amino acids. Germline V lookup: CDR1 SEHNR, CDR2 FQNEAQ (reference sequence). Trimming pared 5 bases from V and 9 bases from J, leaving 11 bases between. The CDR3 spells CASSTGLFSPLHF. CDR3 nucleotides: TGTGCCAGCAGCACTGGACTTTTTTCACCCCTCCACTTT.

The rearrangement joins TRBV10-1 to TRBJ1-1; no clear D gene. Trimming left V 4 bases short and J 3 bases short, with 9 bases between. The CDR3 runs to 13 residues. The germline V gene encodes CDR1 WNHNN and CDR2 SYGVQD (reference sequence). The CDR3 coding sequence is TGCGCCAGCAGTGCCGGGGAGTACACTGAAGCTTTCTTT. Translated: CASSAGEYTEAFF.

The rearrangement links TRBV11-2 to TRBJ1-1, with D tentatively TRBD1 (5 bases). The V end was cut by 4 bases, the J end by 0 bases, with 12 bases between. The CDR3 runs 15 residues. Per germline, CDR1 SGHAT and CDR2 FQNNGV. The CDR3 reads CASSSLAGMNTEAFF. DNA for the CDR3: TGTGCCAGCAGCTCACTAGCAGGGATGAACACTGAAGCTTTCTTT.

The genes are TRBV2 and TRBJ2-1, with TRBD2 identical over 7 bases. Germline values: CDR1 SNHLY, CDR2 FYNNEI. The CDR3 is 14 amino acids. J gave up 4 bases and V 0 bases, and 0 bases lay outside the gene matches. CDR3 bases: TGTGCCAGCAGTGAAGCGCGGGGGTACAATGAGCAGTTCTTC. Its protein is CASSEARGYNEQFF.

J is TRBJ2-4 and V is TRBV7-8; 7 nucleotides align to TRBD1. V lost 1 base to trimming and J lost 4 bases; unmatched junction nucleotides: 1. The CDR3 length is 14 residues. Germline V CDR1 and CDR2: SGHVS, FQNEAQ. The CDR3 sequence: CASSLGTGKNIQYF. For the CDR3, the DNA is TGTGCCAGCAGCTTAGGGACAGGAAAAAACATTCAGTACTTC.

This rearrangement joins TRBV6-5 to TRBJ2-1; TRBD1 matches 9 bases. The CDR3 is 14 amino acids. Germline CDR1 reads MNHEY; CDR2 reads SVGAGI. V gave up 6 bases and J gave up 4 bases; unmatched junction bases: 4. CDR3 region: CASRRDRAYNEQFF. As DNA, the CDR3 is TGTGCCAGCAGGCGGGACAGGGCTTACAATGAGCAGTTCTTC.

V is TRBV10-2 and J is TRBJ1-3; possible D gene TRBD1, 5 bases. Trimming cost V 10 bases and J 4 bases, with 14 bases left between them. The CDR3 covers 13 residues. Per the germline V gene, CDR1 is WSHSY and CDR2 is SAAADI. The CDR3 DNA is TGCGCCACTGGGAGGGGTCCCGGAAACACCATATATTTT. Translation gives CATGRGPGNTIYF.

V is TRBV18 and J is TRBJ2-1; a possible D gene is TRBD2 (6 bases). Trimming took 6 bases from V and 1 from J, leaving 7 bases between them. The length of the CDR3 is 13 residues. Germline V gene sequence: CDR1 KGHSH, CDR2 LQKENI. The CDR3 DNA reads TGTGCCAGCTCCCGGGAGTCCTACAATGAGCAGTTCTTC. It encodes CASSRESYNEQFF. Together with reference TRBV18 and TRBJ2-1, the CDR3 gives the full variable domain: NAGVMQNPRHLVRRRGQEARLRCSPMKGHSHVYWYRQLPEEGLKFMVYLQKENIIDESGMPKERFSAEFPKEGPSILRIQQVVRGDSAAYFCASSRESYNEQFFGPGTRLTVL.

V is TRBV28 and J is TRBJ1-4; 7 bases are a match to TRBD1. The CDR3 is 18 residues long. Germline lookup yields CDR1 MDHEN and CDR2 SYDVKM. V lost 4 bases and J lost 0; bases outside the gene matches: 11. CDR3 nucleotides: TGTGCCAGCAGTTCAACAGGGGCTTGGGGTCCAACTAATGAAAAACTGTTTTTT. Its translation is CASSSTGAWGPTNEKLFF.

This chain joins TRBV10-2 and TRBJ1-1; D gene unclear. The CDR3 consists of 13 residues. Trimming pared 2 bases from V and 8 bases from J, leaving 12 bases between. Germline CDR1 WSHSY, CDR2 SAAADI. CDR3 amino acids: CASSEKGGLEAFF. As DNA, the CDR3 is TGCGCCAGCAGTGAGAAAGGAGGGCTCGAAGCTTTCTTT.

V and J are TRBV4-3 and TRBJ1-6, with D hard to call. There are 15 residues in the CDR3. V was shortened by 0 bases and J by 7 bases, with 10 bases between the two germline ends. CDR1 and CDR2 (germline): LGHNA, YSLEER. The CDR3 spells CASSQERLRNSPLHF. The CDR3 nucleotides are TGCGCCAGCAGCCAAGAGAGGTTGCGGAATTCACCCCTCCACTTT.